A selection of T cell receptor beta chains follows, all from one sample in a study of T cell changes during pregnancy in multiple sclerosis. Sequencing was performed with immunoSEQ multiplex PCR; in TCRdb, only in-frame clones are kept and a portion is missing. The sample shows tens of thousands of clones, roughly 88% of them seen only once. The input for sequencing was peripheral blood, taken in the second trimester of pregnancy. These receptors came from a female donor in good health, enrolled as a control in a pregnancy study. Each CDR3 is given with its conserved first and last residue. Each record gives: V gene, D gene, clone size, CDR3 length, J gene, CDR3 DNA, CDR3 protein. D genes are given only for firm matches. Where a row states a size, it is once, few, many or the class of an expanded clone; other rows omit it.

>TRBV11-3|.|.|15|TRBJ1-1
TGTGCCAGCAGCTCCCACACAGGGTCCGTCACTGAAGCTTTCTTT
CASSSHTGSVTEAFF
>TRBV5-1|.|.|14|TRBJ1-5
TGCGCCAGCAGCTTCGGACTAGGCAATCAGCCCCAGCATTTT
CASSFGLGNQPQHF
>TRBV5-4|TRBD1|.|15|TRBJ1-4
TGTGCCAGCAGCTCGACCGGGACAGGGGTGGAAAAACTGTTTTTT
CASSSTGTGVEKLFF
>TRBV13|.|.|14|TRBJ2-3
TGTGCCAGCAGCTCGGCCCGAGCGGGAGATACGCAGTATTTT
CASSSARAGDTQYF
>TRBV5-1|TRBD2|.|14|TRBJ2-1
TGCGCCAGCAGGGGGACTAGCGGGAGTGATGAGCAGTTCTTC
CASRGTSGSDEQFF
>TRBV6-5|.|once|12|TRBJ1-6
TGTGCCAGCAGAAACAGGAATTCACCCCTCCACTTT
CASRNRNSPLHF
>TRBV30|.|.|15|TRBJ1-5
TGTGCCTGGAATGGGGAGGGGGGACGCAATCAGCCCCAGCATTTT
CAWNGEGGRNQPQHF
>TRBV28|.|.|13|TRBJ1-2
TGTGCCAGCACCTTACCCGACAGCTATGGCTACACCTTC
CASTLPDSYGYTF
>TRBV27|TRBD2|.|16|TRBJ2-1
TGTGCCAGCAGTTTAGTCGGGAGGGCCTCTTACAATGAGCAGTTCTTC
CASSLVGRASYNEQFF
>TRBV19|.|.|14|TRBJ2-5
TGTGCCAGTAGTGCAGGGACAACCCAAGAGACCCAGTACTTC
CASSAGTTQETQYF
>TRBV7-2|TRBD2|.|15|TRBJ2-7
TGTGCCAGCAGCCCTAGCGGGGGTTTCTCCTACGAGCAGTACTTC
CASSPSGGFSYEQYF
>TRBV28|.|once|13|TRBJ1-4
TGTGCCAGCCTTGACAGGAGTAATGAAAAACTGTTTTTT
CASLDRSNEKLFF
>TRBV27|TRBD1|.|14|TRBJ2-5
TGTGCCAGCAGTCCATGGACAGGGGAAGAGACCCAGTACTTC
CASSPWTGEETQYF
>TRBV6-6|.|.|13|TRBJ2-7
TGTGCCAGCAGTTCTAGTTCGTCCTACGAGCAGTACTTC
CASSSSSSYEQYF
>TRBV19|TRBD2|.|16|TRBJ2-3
TGTGCCAGTAGTTCCCCCGAGACTAGCGTCACAGATACGCAGTATTTT
CASSSPETSVTDTQYF
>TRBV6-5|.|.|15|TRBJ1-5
TGTGCCAGCAGTTTGGACTTAGCGGGCAATCAGCCCCAGCATTTT
CASSLDLAGNQPQHF
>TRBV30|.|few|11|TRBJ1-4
TGTGCCTGGAGAATAAATGAAAAACTGTTTTTT
CAWRINEKLFF
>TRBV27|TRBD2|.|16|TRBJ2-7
TGTGCCAGCAGCTCCCGGACTAGCGGGGAGGTCAGCGAGCAGTACTTC
CASSSRTSGEVSEQYF
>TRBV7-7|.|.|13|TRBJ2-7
TGTGCTAGCAGCCAGACAGGTTTCCACGAGCAGTACTTC
CASSQTGFHEQYF
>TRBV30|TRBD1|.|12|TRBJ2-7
TGTGCCGGGACAGATTCCTCCTACGAGCAGTACTTC
CAGTDSSYEQYF
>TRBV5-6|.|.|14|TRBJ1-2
TGTGCCAGCAGCTTGGCGTCAGGGGTTGGTGGCTACACCTTC
CASSLASGVGGYTF
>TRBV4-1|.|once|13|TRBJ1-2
TGCGCCAGCAGCCAAGTTTTCGAGGGAGGCTACACCTTC
CASSQVFEGGYTF
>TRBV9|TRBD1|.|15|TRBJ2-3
TGTGCCAGCAGCGTAGCAGGGGGCCTTGCAGATACGCAGTATTTT
CASSVAGGLADTQYF
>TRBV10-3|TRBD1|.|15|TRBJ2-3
TGTGCCACCTCAGAGGGGGCCGGCGGGACAGATACGCAGTATTTT
CATSEGAGGTDTQYF
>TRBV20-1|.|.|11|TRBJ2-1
TGCAGTGCTAGAACTACTAGTGAGCAGTTCTTC
CSARTTSEQFF
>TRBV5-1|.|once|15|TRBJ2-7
TGCGCCAGCAGCTCGGATCCCGACAGCTCCTACGAGCAGTACTTC
CASSSDPDSSYEQYF
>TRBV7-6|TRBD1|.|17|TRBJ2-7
TGTGCCAGCAGCTTATTACCAACGACAGGGGGCGGGGGCGAGCAGTACTTC
CASSLLPTTGGGGEQYF
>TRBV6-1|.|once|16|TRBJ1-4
TGTGCCAGCAGTGGAATCCCGGACTCTGCTTGGGAAAAACTGTTTTTT
CASSGIPDSAWEKLFF
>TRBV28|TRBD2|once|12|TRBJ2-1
TGTGCCACGACTAGCGGGGGGGTGGAGCAGTTCTTC
CATTSGGVEQFF
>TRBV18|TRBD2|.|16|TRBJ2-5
TGTGCCAGCTCACCACTCGTGGTAGCGGGTGAAGAGACCCAGTACTTC
CASSPLVVAGEETQYF
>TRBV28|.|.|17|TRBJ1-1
TGTGCCAGCAGTTTAAAGGGGGTCCGACCAAAGAACACTGAAGCTTTCTTT
CASSLKGVRPKNTEAFF
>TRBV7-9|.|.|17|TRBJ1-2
TGTGCCAGCAGCTTAGCACAGGGCGCCAATTACCTTTATGGCTACACCTTC
CASSLAQGANYLYGYTF
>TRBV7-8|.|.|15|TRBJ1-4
TGTGCCAGCAGCTTAGATGGCCTTACTAATGAAAAACTGTTTTTT
CASSLDGLTNEKLFF
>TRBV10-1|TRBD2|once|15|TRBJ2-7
TGCGCCAGCACCGGAACACTAGCGGGAACCTACGAGCAGTACTTC
CASTGTLAGTYEQYF
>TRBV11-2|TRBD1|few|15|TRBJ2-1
TGTGCCAGCAGCTTACTTGGGACAGGGCCCCATGAGCAGTTCTTC
CASSLLGTGPHEQFF
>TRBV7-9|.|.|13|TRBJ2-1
TGTGCCAGCAGCCCAACGACATACAATGAGCAGTTCTTC
CASSPTTYNEQFF
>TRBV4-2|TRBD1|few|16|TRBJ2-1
TGTGCCAGCAGCCAAGACCGGCAGGGGGCCTACAATGAGCAGTTCTTC
CASSQDRQGAYNEQFF
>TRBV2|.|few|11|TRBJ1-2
TGTGCCAGCGGGGCGGTTTTCGGCTACACCTTC
CASGAVFGYTF
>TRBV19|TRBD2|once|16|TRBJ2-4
TGTGCCAGTAGTATACTCCACGCGGGAGGAGGTGACATTCAGTACTTC
CASSILHAGGGDIQYF
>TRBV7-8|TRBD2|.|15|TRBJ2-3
TGTGCCAGCAGCACAGGGACTAGCAACCTAGATACGCAGTATTTT
CASSTGTSNLDTQYF
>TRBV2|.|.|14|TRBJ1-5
TGTGCCAGCAGTGAGGGGACACCCAATCAGCCCCAGCATTTT
CASSEGTPNQPQHF
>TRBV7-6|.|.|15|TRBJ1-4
TGTGCCAGCAGCTTAAGAGCCCCCCGGAATGAAAAACTGTTTTTT
CASSLRAPRNEKLFF
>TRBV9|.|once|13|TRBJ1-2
TGTGCCAGCAGCGTCCCGGGGATGAATGGCTACACCTTC
CASSVPGMNGYTF
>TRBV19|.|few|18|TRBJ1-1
TGTGCCAGTAGTATACTGGGAGGGCTGACCAGGGAGAACACTGAAGCTTTCTTT
CASSILGGLTRENTEAFF
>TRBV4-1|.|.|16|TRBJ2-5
TGCGCCAGCAGCACAATACAGGGTCTCAAGGGGGAGACCCAGTACTTC
CASSTIQGLKGETQYF
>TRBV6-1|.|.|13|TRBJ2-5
TGTGCCAGCAGTCCCCGTCAGGGAGAGACCCAGTACTTC
CASSPRQGETQYF
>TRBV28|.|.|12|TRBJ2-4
TGTGCCAGCAGTTCTTTAGAAAACATTCAGTACTTC
CASSSLENIQYF
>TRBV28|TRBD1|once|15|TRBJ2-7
TGTGCCAGCAGTTTATTAGGGGGCCCAGGGATGGAGCAGTACTTC
CASSLLGGPGMEQYF
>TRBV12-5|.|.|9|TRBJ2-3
TGTGCTAGCGGCGGTACGCAGTATTTT
CASGGTQYF
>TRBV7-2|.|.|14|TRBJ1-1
TGTGCCAGCAGCTTAGTGGCGGGGAGTGGTGAAGCTTTCTTT
CASSLVAGSGEAFF
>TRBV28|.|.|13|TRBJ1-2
TGTGCCAGCAGTTTGGGACTTAACTATGGCTACACCTTC
CASSLGLNYGYTF
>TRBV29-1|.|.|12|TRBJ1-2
TGCAGCGTTGAAACCAGGGAATTCGGCTACACCTTC
CSVETREFGYTF
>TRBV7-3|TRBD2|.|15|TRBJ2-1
TGTGCCAGCAGCAAATCCCCGGGGACTAGCGATGAGCAGTTCTTC
CASSKSPGTSDEQFF
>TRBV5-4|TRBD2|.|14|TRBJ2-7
TGTGCCAGCAGCAACGCGGGAGTATCCTACGAGCAGTACTTC
CASSNAGVSYEQYF
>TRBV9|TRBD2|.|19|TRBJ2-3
TGTGCCAGCAGCGCCAGGGAGGGGTTACCCCCCCTTTATCGTCTCGCGCAGTATTTT
CASSAREGLPPLYRLAQYF
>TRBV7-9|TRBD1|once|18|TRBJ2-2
TGTGCCAGCAGCTCTCGGGACAGGGGACGAACGAAAACCGGGGAGCTGTTTTTT
CASSSRDRGRTKTGELFF
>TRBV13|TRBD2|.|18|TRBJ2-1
TGTGCCAGCAGCTTAGGGTCCATGACTAGCGGGAGGTTGAATGAGCAGTTCTTC
CASSLGSMTSGRLNEQFF